This T cell receptor beta chain came from a study of multiple sclerosis patients with progressive multifocal leukoencephalopathy. Time point specified: time of PML onset. Detection of JC virus DNA in cerebrospinal fluid confirmed PML diagnosed from clinical and MRI findings. Natalizumab-treated patients developed PML between roughly 16 and 56 months into natalizumab therapy. CDR1 MRHNA and CDR2 SNTAGT come from the germline V gene. This CDR3 is built from 14 residues. Trimming removed 0 bases from V and 8 bases from J, with 13 bases in between. Some clones are missing from TCRdb's copy, which holds only in-frame ones; the method was immunoSEQ multiplex PCR. Of some 30,000 clones listed, approximately 85% are singletons. This clone appeared a single time.

V usage is TRBV6-4 and J usage is TRBJ1-2; D unresolved. The origin of this receptor is a young woman with progressive multifocal leukoencephalopathy. The source was PBMCs, collected from a patient treated with natalizumab. CDR3 sequence reads: CASSDSSAVAGYTF. The CDR3 DNA follows: TGTGCCAGCAGTGACTCGTCGGCAGTCGCGGGCTACACCTTC.